The text below deals with one T cell receptor beta chain. Antigen: not known. Profiled with immunoSEQ multiplex PCR; TCRdb holds only in-frame clones, not every one. Among over 25,000 clones listed, about nine tenths were seen once. This sample stems from a study of T cells in narcolepsy. Overall study results and limits: In some patient and control memory CD4+ samples, autoreactive clones were absent.

Losses at the gene ends were 7 bases for V and 0 bases for J; bases not matched to a gene: 6. Germline CDR1 is MDHEN and CDR2 is SYDVKM. The CDR3 runs to 16 residues. V is TRBV28 and J is TRBJ2-6; the match to TRBD1 covers 7 bases. Sequenced sample: CD45RA- memory CD4+ T cells from PBMCs. This receptor was identified in a human donor with narcolepsy. This chain's CDR3 is CASIGQALSGANVLTF. The DNA for the CDR3 is TGTGCCAGCATCGGACAGGCCCTCTCTGGGGCCAACGTCCTGACTTTC.